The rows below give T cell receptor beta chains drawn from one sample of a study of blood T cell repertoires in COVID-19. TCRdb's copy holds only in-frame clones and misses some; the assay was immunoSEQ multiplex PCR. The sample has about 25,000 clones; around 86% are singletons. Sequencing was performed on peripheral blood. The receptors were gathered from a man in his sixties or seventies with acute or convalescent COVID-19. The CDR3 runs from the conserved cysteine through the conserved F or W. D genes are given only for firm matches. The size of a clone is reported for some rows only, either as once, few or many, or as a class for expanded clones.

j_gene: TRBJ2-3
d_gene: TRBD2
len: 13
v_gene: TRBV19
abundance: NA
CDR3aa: CASRGLAADTQYF
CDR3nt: TGTGCCAGTAGGGGTCTAGCGGCTGATACGCAGTATTTT

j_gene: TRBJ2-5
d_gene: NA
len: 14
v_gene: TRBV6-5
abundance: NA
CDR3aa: CASSYGQYQETQYF
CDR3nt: TGTGCCAGCAGTTACGGGCAGTACCAAGAGACCCAGTACTTC

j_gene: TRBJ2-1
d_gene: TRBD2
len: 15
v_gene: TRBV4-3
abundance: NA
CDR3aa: CASSHATSADNEQFF
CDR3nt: TGCGCCAGCAGCCATGCGACTAGCGCTGACAATGAGCAGTTCTTC

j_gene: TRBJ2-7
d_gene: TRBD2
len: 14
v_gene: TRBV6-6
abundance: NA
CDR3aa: CASTGRGGGYEQYF
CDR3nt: TGTGCCAGCACGGGGCGGGGGGGCGGATACGAGCAGTACTTC

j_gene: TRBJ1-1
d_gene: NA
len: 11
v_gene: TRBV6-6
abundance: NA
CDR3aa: CASSYLVEAFF
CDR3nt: TGTGCCAGCAGTTACCTAGTAGAAGCTTTCTTT

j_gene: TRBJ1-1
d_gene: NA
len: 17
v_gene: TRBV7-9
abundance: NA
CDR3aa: CASSLASGAGANTEAFF
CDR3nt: TGTGCCAGCAGCTTAGCAAGCGGGGCAGGGGCGAACACTGAAGCTTTCTTT

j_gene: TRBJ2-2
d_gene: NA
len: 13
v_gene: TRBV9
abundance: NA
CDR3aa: CASDRGAAGELFF
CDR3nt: TGTGCCAGCGACCGTGGGGCGGCCGGGGAGCTGTTTTTT

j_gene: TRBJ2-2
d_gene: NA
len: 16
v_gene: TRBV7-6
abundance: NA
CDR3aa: CASSANQGMNTGELFF
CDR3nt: TGTGCCAGCAGCGCGAACCAGGGAATGAACACCGGGGAGCTGTTTTTT

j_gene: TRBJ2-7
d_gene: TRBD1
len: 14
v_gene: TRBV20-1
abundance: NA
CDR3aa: CSASRDRVQYEQYF
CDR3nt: TGCAGTGCTAGTCGGGACAGGGTACAATACGAGCAGTACTTC

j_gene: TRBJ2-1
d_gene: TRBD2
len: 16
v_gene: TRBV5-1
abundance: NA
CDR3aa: CASSFSLAGQILEQFF
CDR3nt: TGCGCCAGCAGCTTCTCCCTAGCGGGGCAAATACTAGAGCAGTTCTTC

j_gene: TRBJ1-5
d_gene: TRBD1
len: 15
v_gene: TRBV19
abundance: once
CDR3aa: CASSREQGRNQPQHF
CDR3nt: TGTGCCAGTAGTCGCGAACAGGGGCGAAATCAGCCCCAGCATTTT

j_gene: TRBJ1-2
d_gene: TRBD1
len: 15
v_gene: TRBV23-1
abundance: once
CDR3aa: CASTHRGDSPYGYTF
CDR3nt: TGCGCCAGCACCCATAGGGGGGACAGCCCATATGGCTACACCTTC

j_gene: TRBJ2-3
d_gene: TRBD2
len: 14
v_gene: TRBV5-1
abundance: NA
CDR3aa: CASSTGTSKDTQYF
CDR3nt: TGCGCCAGCAGCACTGGGACTAGCAAAGATACGCAGTATTTT

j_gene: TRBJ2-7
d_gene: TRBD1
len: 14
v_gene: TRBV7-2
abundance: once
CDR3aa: CASSSGTASYEQYF
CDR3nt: TGTGCCAGCAGCTCCGGGACAGCCTCCTACGAGCAGTACTTC

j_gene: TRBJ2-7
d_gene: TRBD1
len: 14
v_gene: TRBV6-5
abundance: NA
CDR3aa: CASRRGQGTYEQYF
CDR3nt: TGTGCCAGCAGAAGGGGACAGGGAACCTACGAGCAGTACTTC

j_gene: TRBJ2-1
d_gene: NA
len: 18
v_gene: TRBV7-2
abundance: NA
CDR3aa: CASSLELLAPDYYNEQFF
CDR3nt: TGTGCCAGCAGCTTAGAATTACTGGCGCCGGACTACTACAATGAGCAGTTCTTC

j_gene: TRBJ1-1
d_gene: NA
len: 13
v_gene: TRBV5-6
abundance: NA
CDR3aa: CASSLGRGAEAFF
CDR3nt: TGTGCCAGCAGCTTGGGGCGGGGTGCTGAAGCTTTCTTT

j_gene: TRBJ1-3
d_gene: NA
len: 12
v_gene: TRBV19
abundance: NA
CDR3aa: CASGSSGNTIYF
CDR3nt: TGTGCCAGTGGGAGCTCTGGAAACACCATATATTTT

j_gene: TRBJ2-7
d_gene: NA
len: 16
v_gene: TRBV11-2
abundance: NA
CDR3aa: CASSSASVALAYEQYF
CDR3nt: TGTGCCAGCAGCTCCGCCTCAGTAGCTCTAGCCTACGAGCAGTACTTC

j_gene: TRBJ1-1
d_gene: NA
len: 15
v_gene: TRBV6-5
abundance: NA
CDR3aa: CASSYSNRVNTEAFF
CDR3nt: TGTGCCAGCAGTTACTCGAACAGGGTGAACACTGAAGCTTTCTTT

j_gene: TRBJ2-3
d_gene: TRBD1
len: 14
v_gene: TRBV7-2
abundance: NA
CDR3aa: CASSFVRGTDTQYF
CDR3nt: TGTGCCAGCAGCTTCGTCAGGGGGACAGATACGCAGTATTTT

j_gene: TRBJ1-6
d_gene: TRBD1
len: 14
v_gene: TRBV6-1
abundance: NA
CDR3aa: CASSERYRGSPLHF
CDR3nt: TGTGCCAGCAGTGAACGCTACAGGGGTTCACCCCTCCACTTT

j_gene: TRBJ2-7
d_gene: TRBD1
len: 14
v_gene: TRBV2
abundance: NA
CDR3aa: CASSSTGTGGEQYF
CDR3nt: TGTGCCAGCAGTTCTACCGGGACAGGGGGCGAGCAGTACTTC

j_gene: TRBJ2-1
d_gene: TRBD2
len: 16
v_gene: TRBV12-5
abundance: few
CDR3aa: CASGSRTSGGVNEQFF
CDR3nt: TGTGCTAGTGGTTCCCGGACTAGCGGGGGGGTCAATGAGCAGTTCTTC

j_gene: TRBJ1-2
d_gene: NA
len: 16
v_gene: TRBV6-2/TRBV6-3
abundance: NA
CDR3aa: CASSSPILTAPFRYTF
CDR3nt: TGTGCCAGCAGTTCTCCCATCTTGACTGCACCCTTCCGCTACACCTTC

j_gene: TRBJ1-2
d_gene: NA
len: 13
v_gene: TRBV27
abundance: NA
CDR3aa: CARPNETDYGYTF
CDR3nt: TGTGCCAGGCCAAATGAGACAGACTATGGCTACACCTTC

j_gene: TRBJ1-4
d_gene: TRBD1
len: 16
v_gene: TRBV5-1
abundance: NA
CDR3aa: CASSLPTGQGVEKLFF
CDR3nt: TGCGCCAGCAGCCTCCCCACGGGACAGGGTGTGGAAAAACTGTTTTTT